This TCR beta chain is drawn from a study of vaccination effects on CD4 cells after COVID-19. This clone was counted a few times. Its specificity is unknown. CDR3 length equals 13 residues. Antigen-specific CD4+ T cells were first expanded with viral peptide pools by the ViraFEST assay and only then sequenced. Having been cultured for about 10 days, the cells underwent CD4+ T cell isolation. BNT162b2 vaccine or mRNA-1273 vaccine was given to participants in two doses. Measured with immunoSEQ multiplex PCR; TCRdb has only the in-frame clones, and not every one. The sample includes approximately 70,000 clones, under 85% of them seen just once.

J is TRBJ1-4 and V is TRBV12-2. TRBV12-2 is shown as a pseudogene. The sequencing here drew on CD4+ T cells from PBMCs cultured with HCoV-OC43 spike peptides, taken after COVID-19 vaccination. Sample subset: HCoV-OC43 spike overlapping peptide pool stimulation. The source is a human donor who received a COVID-19 vaccine. CDR3 nucleotides: TGTGCAAGTCGCCCGGTTGCTAATGAAAAACTGTTTTTT. Its protein product is CASRPVANEKLFF.